The 5 T cell receptor beta chains listed next were all sequenced from one sample in a study of blood T cells in healthy people across ages. Then a second PCR, running roughly 6 to 12 cycles, was carried out with a sample-barcoded 5' primer and a J-beta primer mix. MiXCR, run by TCRdb on the 5' RACE reads, gives a single entry per CDR3 protein. The data contain fewer than 600,000 distinct CDR3 sequences, approximately 26% of them seen just once; the ten biggest clones take up over 3.5%. The same specimen was also included in a second study, on T cells of mothers and their children.

The sequenced sample was blood. These receptors all come from a boy aged 2 to 10 in good health.

On this clonotype: Since no conserved phenylalanine or tryptophan closes the CDR3, a read error is the likely cause. The chain has TRBV20-1 and TRBJ2-7; the D call may be TRBD1 or TRBD2 (5 bases each). Trimming removed 6 bases from V and 2 bases from J, with 8 bases in between. In germline, CDR1 is DFQATT, CDR2 SNEGSKA (reference sequence). There are 11 residues in the CDR3. The CDR3 sequence is CSARDAYEQYL. The CDR3 region has the DNA TGCAGTGCCAGGGACGCCTACGAGCAGTACCTC.

The chain couples TRBV27 to TRBJ1-2; D is ambiguous. The CDR3 loop spans 14 amino acids. CDR1 is MNHEY, CDR2 SMNVEV, per germline (reference sequence). Trimming left V 2 bases short and J 6 bases short, with 13 bases between. The CDR3 sequence is CASSLGTGSHGYTF. CDR3 sequence (DNA): TGTGCCAGCAGTTTAGGTACGGGCTCGCATGGCTACACCTTC.

This clonotype appeared a few times. The chain recombines TRBV5-1 with TRBJ2-7; D is unresolved. Trimming left V 0 bases short and J 2 bases short, with 18 bases between. Germline CDR1 and CDR2: SGHRS and YFSETQ. This CDR3 is built from 17 residues. The CDR3 spells CASSLVAQTATPYEQYF. The CDR3 DNA reads TGCGCCAGCAGCTTGGTGGCGCAAACCGCGACCCCCTACGAGCAGTACTTC.

The chain employs TRBV5-1 and TRBJ2-1; D might be TRBD2 (5 bases). Per the germline V gene, CDR1 is SGHRS and CDR2 is YFSETQ. V gave up 7 bases and J gave up 9 bases, with 17 bases separating them. The CDR3 has 13 amino acids. CDR3 sequence (DNA): TGCGCCAGCGCCCAGGCCGAGGGTGGTGAGCAGTTCTTC. The encoded protein is CASAQAEGGEQFF.

This clonotype was counted only a few times. This chain links TRBV2 with TRBJ2-3; D gene ambiguous. Germline CDR1 is SNHLY and CDR2 is FYNNEI. The CDR3 loop spans 15 amino acids. Trimming pared 0 bases from V and 1 base from J, leaving 8 bases between. The CDR3 sequence is CASSEALRGTDTQYF. CDR3 bases: TGTGCCAGCAGTGAAGCGCTCCGGGGCACAGATACGCAGTATTTT.